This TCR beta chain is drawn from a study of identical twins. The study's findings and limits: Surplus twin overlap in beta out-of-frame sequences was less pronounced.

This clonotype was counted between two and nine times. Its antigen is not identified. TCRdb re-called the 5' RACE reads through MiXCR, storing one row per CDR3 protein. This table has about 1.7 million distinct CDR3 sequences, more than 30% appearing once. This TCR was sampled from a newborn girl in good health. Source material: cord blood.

The CDR3 coding sequence is TGTGCCAGCAGCCTCGGGACGGTAAAATACAATGAGCAGTTCTTC. It yields the protein CASSLGTVKYNEQFF. V gene TRBV11-1 combines with J gene TRBJ2-1, with D tentatively TRBD1 or TRBD2 (5 bases each). CDR1 is SGHAT and CDR2 is FQDESV in the germline V gene (reference sequence). CDR3 size: 15 residues. V was pared by 5 bases and J by 4 bases, with 15 bases between.